Detailed here is one T cell receptor beta chain. Generated by immunoSEQ multiplex PCR, the TCRdb table keeps only in-frame clones and is missing some. This table holds about 220,000 clones, 80% to 90% found once. Germline V gives CDR1 GTSNPN, CDR2 SVGIG (reference sequence). The CDR3 runs 14 residues. Trimming cost V 6 bases and J 2 bases, with 14 bases left between them. The sample comes from a study of blood T cell repertoires in COVID-19. Study as a whole: T cells, B-cell-depleted T cells, or PBMCs provided the cDNA or gDNA that served as material.

The TCR comes from a woman in her thirties or forties who had been exposed to COVID-19. Specimen: PBMCs or T cells enriched from blood (not recorded which). J is TRBJ2-4 and V is TRBV30; D not certain. For the CDR3, the DNA is TGTGCCTGCAAAGCGAACAAGTCCAAAAACATTCAGTACTTC. It yields the protein CACKANKSKNIQYF.